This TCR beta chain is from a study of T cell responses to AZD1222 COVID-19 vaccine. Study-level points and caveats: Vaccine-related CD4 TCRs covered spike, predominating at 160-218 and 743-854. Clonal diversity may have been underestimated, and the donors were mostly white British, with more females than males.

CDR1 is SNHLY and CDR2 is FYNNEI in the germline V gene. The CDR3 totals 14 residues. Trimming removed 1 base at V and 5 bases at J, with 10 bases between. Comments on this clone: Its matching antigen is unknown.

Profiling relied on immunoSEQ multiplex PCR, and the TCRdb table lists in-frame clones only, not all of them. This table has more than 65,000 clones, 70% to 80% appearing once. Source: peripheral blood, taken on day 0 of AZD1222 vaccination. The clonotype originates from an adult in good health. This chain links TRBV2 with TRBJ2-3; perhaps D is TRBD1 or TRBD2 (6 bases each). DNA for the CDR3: TGTGCCAGCAGTGAAGGAGGGGGGAGAGATACGCAGTATTTT. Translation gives CASSEGGGRDTQYF.